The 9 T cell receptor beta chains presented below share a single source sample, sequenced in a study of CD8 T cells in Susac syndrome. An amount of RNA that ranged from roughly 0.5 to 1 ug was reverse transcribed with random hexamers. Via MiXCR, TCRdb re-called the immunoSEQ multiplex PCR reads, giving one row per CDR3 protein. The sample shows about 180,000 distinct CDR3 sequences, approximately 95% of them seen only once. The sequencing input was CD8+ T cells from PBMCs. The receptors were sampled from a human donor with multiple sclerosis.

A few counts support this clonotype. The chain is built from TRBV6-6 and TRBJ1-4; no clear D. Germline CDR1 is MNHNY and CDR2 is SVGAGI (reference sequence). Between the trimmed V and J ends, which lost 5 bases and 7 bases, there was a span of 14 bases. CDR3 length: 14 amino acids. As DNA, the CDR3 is TGTGCCAGCAGTCTTGCAAAAGGTGGTGAAAAACTGTTTTTT. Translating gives CASSLAKGGEKLFF.

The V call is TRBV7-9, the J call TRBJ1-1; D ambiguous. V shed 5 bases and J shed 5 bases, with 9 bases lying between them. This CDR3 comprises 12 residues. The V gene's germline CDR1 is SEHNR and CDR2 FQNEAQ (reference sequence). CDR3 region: CASSPMGTEAFF. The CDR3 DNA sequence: TGTGCCAGCAGCCCAATGGGGACTGAAGCTTTCTTT.

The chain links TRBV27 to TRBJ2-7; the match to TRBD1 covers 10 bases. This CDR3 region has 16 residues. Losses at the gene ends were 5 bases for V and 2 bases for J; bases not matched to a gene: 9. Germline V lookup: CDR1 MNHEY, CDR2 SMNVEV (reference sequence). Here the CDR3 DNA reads TGTGCCAGCAGTCCCGCCACGGGGACAGGGGCCTACGAGCAGTACTTC. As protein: CASSPATGTGAYEQYF.

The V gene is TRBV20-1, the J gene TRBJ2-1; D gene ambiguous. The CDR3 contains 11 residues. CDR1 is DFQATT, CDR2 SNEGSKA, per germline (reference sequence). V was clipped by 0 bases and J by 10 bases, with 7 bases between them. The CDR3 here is CSAREALEQFF. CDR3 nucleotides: TGCAGTGCTAGAGAGGCCTTGGAGCAGTTCTTC.

The CDR3 sequence: CASSPPEAGGETQYF. The CDR3 nucleotides are TGTGCCAGCTCACCACCCGAGGCAGGGGGAGAGACCCAGTACTTC. The V call is TRBV18, the J call TRBJ2-5, with 7 bases fitting TRBD1. Germline V gene data show CDR1 as KGHSH and CDR2 as LQKENI. The V gene end was trimmed by 0 bases and the J gene end by 4 bases; junction bases not matched to a gene: 5. CDR3 length equals 15 residues.

As DNA, the CDR3 is TGTGCCAGCAGCGAGGAACTAGGGGACACAGATACGCAGTATTTT. Encoded protein: CASSEELGDTDTQYF. This rearrangement joins TRBV7-8 to TRBJ2-3, with D possibly being TRBD1 or TRBD2 (5 bases each). The CDR3 runs 15 residues. Germline CDR1 SGHVS, CDR2 FQNEAQ. Trimming left V 5 bases short and J 2 bases short, with 14 bases between.

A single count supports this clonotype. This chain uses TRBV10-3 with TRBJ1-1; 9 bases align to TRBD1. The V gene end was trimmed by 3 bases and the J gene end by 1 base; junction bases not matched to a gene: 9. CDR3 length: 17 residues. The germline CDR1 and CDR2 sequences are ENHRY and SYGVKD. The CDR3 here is CAISETHGTGTNTEAFF. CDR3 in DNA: TGTGCCATCAGTGAAACCCACGGGACAGGGACGAACACTGAAGCTTTCTTT.

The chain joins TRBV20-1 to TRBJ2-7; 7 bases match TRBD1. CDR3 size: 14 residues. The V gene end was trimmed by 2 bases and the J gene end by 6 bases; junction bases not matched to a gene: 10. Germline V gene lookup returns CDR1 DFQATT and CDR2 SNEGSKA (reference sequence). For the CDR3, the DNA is TGCAGTGCTAGACCACAGGGGCCCCCGGGCGAGCAGTACTTC. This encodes CSARPQGPPGEQYF.

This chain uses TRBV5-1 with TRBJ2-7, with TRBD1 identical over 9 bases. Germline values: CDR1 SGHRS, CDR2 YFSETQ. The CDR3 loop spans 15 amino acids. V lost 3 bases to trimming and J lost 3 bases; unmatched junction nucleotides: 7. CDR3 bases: TGCGCCAGCAGCTCTCCGGGACAGGGAGTCTACGAGCAGTACTTC. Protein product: CASSSPGQGVYEQYF.